The 23 T cell receptor beta chains below all came from one sample that was sequenced in a study of blood T cell repertoires in COVID-19. TCRdb's table, derived via immunoSEQ multiplex PCR, lists solely in-frame clones and lacks some. There are under 80,000 clones in the sample; around 83% occur only once, and roughly 3.9% lies in the top ten. The sequencing sample was made of peripheral blood. Receptor source: a man aged 70-80 years with active COVID-19.

The chain joins TRBV19 to TRBJ1-1; the D gene is possibly TRBD1 (6 bases). CDR1 LNHDA and CDR2 SQIVND come from the germline V gene (reference sequence). The CDR3 contains 17 residues. Trimming left V 3 bases short and J 0 bases short, with 17 bases between. Written as DNA, the CDR3 is TGTGCCAGTAGTATGGGGGGGCATGCAATGATGAACACTGAAGCTTTCTTT. This translates into CASSMGGHAMMNTEAFF.

The gene calls are TRBV24-1 and TRBJ2-3; D not certain. The V end lost 3 bases, the J end lost 2 bases, and 11 bases lay between the germline ends. The CDR3 runs 15 residues. Germline V lookup: CDR1 KGHDR, CDR2 SFDVKD. In DNA, the CDR3 is TGTGCCACCAGTGATCCGCCTGGCCCCACAGATACGCAGTATTTT. It encodes CATSDPPGPTDTQYF.

V usage is TRBV6-5 and J usage is TRBJ1-3; tentative D call: TRBD1 (6 bases). This CDR3 has 15 amino acids. With 5 bases removed from V and 3 bases from J, the gap between germline ends came to 14 bases. From germline, CDR1 is MNHEY and CDR2 SVGAGI. Written as DNA, the CDR3 is TGTGCCAGCAGTAGGGAGGGGGGTCGTGGAAACACCATATATTTT. It codes for CASSREGGRGNTIYF.

This clone was counted once. The chain has TRBV4-3 and TRBJ2-7; TRBD1 agrees at 7 bases. V lost 4 bases to trimming and J lost 2 bases; unmatched junction nucleotides: 5. Germline assignment: CDR1 LGHNA and CDR2 YSLEER. The CDR3 covers 14 residues. The DNA of the CDR3 is TGCGCCAGCAGCCGACGACAGGGACCCTACGAGCAGTACTTC. Protein sequence: CASSRRQGPYEQYF.

J is TRBJ1-3 and V is TRBV21-1. TRBV21-1 represents a pseudogene. The CDR3 extends over 15 amino acids. In nucleotides, the CDR3 is TGTGCCAGCCGGTCGGGGGTCCCTGGGGGAAACACCATATATTTT. It encodes CASRSGVPGGNTIYF.

The gene calls are TRBV25-1 and TRBJ2-7; D perhaps matches TRBD2 (7 bases). This CDR3 has 15 amino acids. From germline, CDR1 is MGHDK and CDR2 SYGVNS. V lost 3 bases and J lost 5, with 17 bases in between. CDR3: CASSDRGAGAHEQYF. The CDR3 bases are TGTGCCAGCAGTGACCGGGGGGCGGGAGCCCACGAGCAGTACTTC.

This chain joins TRBV19 and TRBJ1-4; 8 bases match TRBD1. The V segment lost 3 bases and the J segment 5 bases; nucleotides outside the gene matches: 5. The CDR3 spans 15 residues. CDR1 and CDR2 (germline): LNHDA, SQIVND (reference sequence). CDR3 nucleotide sequence: TGTGCCAGTAGTATGGCAGGGGGCCGGAATGAAAAACTGTTTTTT. Protein sequence: CASSMAGGRNEKLFF.

The CDR3 coding sequence is TGTGCCAGCAGTTTGGGGACAGGGAGGGATCAGCCCCAGCATTTT. Protein sequence: CASSLGTGRDQPQHF. The V and J genes are TRBV28 and TRBJ1-5; 9 bases line up with TRBD1. The CDR3 loop spans 15 amino acids. V lost 3 bases and J lost 5; bases outside the gene matches: 5. CDR1 and CDR2 (germline): MDHEN, SYDVKM.

This clone was seen only once. This rearrangement joins TRBV5-4 to TRBJ2-1; D ambiguous. V lost 0 bases to trimming and J lost 8 bases, with 12 bases between them. The CDR3 loop spans 14 amino acids. Germline CDR1 and CDR2: SGHNT and YYREEE (reference sequence). CDR3 sequence reads: CASSLGGYRDEQFF. CDR3 DNA: TGTGCCAGCAGCTTGGGAGGTTACCGGGATGAGCAGTTCTTC.

The gene calls are TRBV11-1 and TRBJ2-1, with D possibly being TRBD1 (5 bases). Germline-derived CDR1 and CDR2 are SGHAT and FQDESV (reference sequence). CDR3 length equals 12 residues. V was cut by 5 bases and J by 9 bases, with 11 bases left in between. The CDR3 sequence is CASSPSRGEQFF. The DNA for the CDR3 is TGTGCCAGCAGCCCCTCTAGGGGTGAGCAGTTCTTC.

The rearrangement joins TRBV7-3 to TRBJ2-1; 13 bases are a match to TRBD2. This CDR3 spans 16 amino acids. Per the germline V gene, CDR1 is SGHTA and CDR2 is FQGTGA. Germline trimming cut 5 bases from V and 8 bases from J; bases unmatched to any gene: 9. The CDR3 DNA reads TGTGCCAGCAGCCCCGGGGGGGGACTAGCGGGACATGAGCAGTTCTTC. It translates to CASSPGGGLAGHEQFF. Full variable domain (missing parts from reference TRBV7-3 and TRBJ2-1): GAGVSQTPSNKVTEKGKYVELRCDPISGHTALYWYRQSLGQGPEFLIYFQGTGAADDSGLPNDRFFAVRPEGSVSTLKIQRTERGDSAVYLCASSPGGGLAGHEQFFGPGTRLTVL.

This chain links TRBV30 with TRBJ2-1, with D possibly TRBD2 on 5 matching bases. Trimming took off 0 bases at V and 4 bases at J, with 10 bases between the two ends. CDR1 is GTSNPN, CDR2 SVGIG, per germline (reference sequence). The CDR3 has 14 residues. The DNA of the CDR3 is TGTGCCTGGAGTGTAGGAATAGCGTACAATGAGCAGTTCTTC. It encodes CAWSVGIAYNEQFF.

The rearrangement uses TRBV5-1 and TRBJ2-7; 11 nucleotides match TRBD1. In germline, CDR1 is SGHRS, CDR2 YFSETQ. The CDR3 runs to 14 residues. After removal of 0 bases from V and 6 bases from J, the junction contained 2 bases not matched to a gene. CDR3 amino acids: CASSLAGQGGEQYF. Written as DNA, the CDR3 is TGCGCCAGCAGCTTGGCGGGACAGGGGGGCGAGCAGTACTTC.

This clone appeared once. This chain uses TRBV6-5 with TRBJ2-7; possible D gene TRBD1, 5 bases. CDR1 and CDR2 from the germline V gene are MNHEY and SVGAGI. The germline V and J ends were trimmed by 6 bases and 0 bases, with 6 bases remaining between them. The CDR3 consists of 12 residues. In DNA form, the CDR3 reads TGTGCCAGCAGGGACACCTCCTACGAGCAGTACTTC. Translation gives CASRDTSYEQYF.

The J gene is TRBJ1-5, the V gene TRBV4-1; tentative D call: TRBD1 (5 bases). V was trimmed by 3 bases and J by 6 bases, leaving 24 bases between them. The CDR3 covers 18 residues. Per germline, CDR1 MGHRA and CDR2 YSYEKL. In DNA form, the CDR3 reads TGCGCCAGCAGCCACCCCACGGGGGGGGGAAGTGTAGGTCAGCCCCAGCATTTT. Residues: CASSHPTGGGSVGQPQHF.

V usage is TRBV6-4 and J usage is TRBJ1-1, with D uncertain. Trimming removed 2 bases at V and 1 base at J, with 8 bases between. Germline V lookup: CDR1 MRHNA, CDR2 SNTAGT. The CDR3 contains 14 residues. CDR3 sequence reads: CASSDGPENTEAFF. CDR3 coding DNA: TGTGCCAGCAGTGACGGGCCCGAGAACACTGAAGCTTTCTTT.

This clone has a single count. The V call is TRBV3-1 (or the pseudogene TRBV3-2), the J call TRBJ2-5; TRBD2 agrees at 12 bases. Germline V gene lookup returns CDR1 LGHDT and CDR2 YNNKEL (reference sequence). V shed 4 bases and J 5 bases; nucleotides not matched to a gene: 5. The CDR3 has 15 amino acids. As DNA, the CDR3 is TGTGCCAGCAGCCGCCCGCTAGCGGGAGGGGAGACCCAGTACTTC. Translation: CASSRPLAGGETQYF.

V gene TRBV12-3 or TRBV12-4 combines with J gene TRBJ1-4, with D possibly TRBD1 on 6 matching bases. The CDR3 runs to 13 residues. V lost 3 bases to trimming and J lost 11 bases, with 13 bases between them. The CDR3 sequence: CASSFSGAGKLFF. DNA for the CDR3: TGTGCCAGCAGTTTCTCAGGGGCTGGGAAACTGTTTTTT.

This rearrangement joins TRBV19 to TRBJ2-7, with 7 bases fitting TRBD2. This CDR3 has 14 amino acids. With 5 bases clipped from V and 4 bases from J, the junction kept 8 bases outside the gene matches. Germline-derived CDR1 and CDR2 are LNHDA and SQIVND (reference sequence). CDR3 bases: TGTGCCAGTAGTCGGGCGGGAGATCGGTACGAGCAGTACTTC. Its protein is CASSRAGDRYEQYF.

This clone appeared once. The chain joins TRBV5-4 to TRBJ2-5, with no clear D. V lost 4 bases and J 1 base, leaving 11 bases between the germline ends. The CDR3 is 14 amino acids. CDR1 is SGHNT and CDR2 is YYREEE in the germline V gene (reference sequence). CDR3 sequence reads: CASSPGGSQETQYF. CDR3 nucleotide sequence: TGTGCCAGCAGCCCGGGTGGATCCCAAGAGACCCAGTACTTC.

The rearrangement uses TRBV15 and TRBJ2-7, with TRBD1 matching over 10 bases. V shed 3 bases and J 5 bases; nucleotides not matched to a gene: 7. The CDR3 spans 15 residues. Germline-derived CDR1 and CDR2 are LNHNV and YYDKDF (reference sequence). The CDR3 region has the DNA TGTGCCACCAGCAGGGAGACAGGGGGCCTGGACGAGCAGTACTTC. As protein: CATSRETGGLDEQYF.

V is TRBV30 and J is TRBJ1-1; perhaps TRBD1 as D (5 bases). There are 13 residues in the CDR3. Germline loops: CDR1 GTSNPN, CDR2 SVGIG (reference sequence). Trimming left V 2 bases short and J 4 bases short, with 11 bases between. CDR3 protein: CAWSPGVGTEAFF. The CDR3 bases are TGTGCCTGGAGTCCGGGGGTGGGCACTGAAGCTTTCTTT.

The rearrangement uses TRBV4-2 and TRBJ2-5; 7 positions agree with TRBD2. Per the germline V gene, CDR1 is LGHNA and CDR2 is YNFKEQ. V shed 0 bases, J shed 5 bases, and the junction held 6 bases outside the gene matches. The length of the CDR3 is 15 residues. The CDR3 coding sequence is TGTGCCAGCAGCCAAGATGGGAGGGAGGGGGAGACCCAGTACTTC. This translates into CASSQDGREGETQYF.